One and the same sample provided the 29 T cell receptor beta chains below, sequenced in a study of blood T cell repertoires in COVID-19. TCRdb's table, derived via immunoSEQ multiplex PCR, lists solely in-frame clones and lacks some. The profile shows approximately 210,000 clones, around 84% of them singletons. Input material: peripheral blood. Receptor source: a man in his thirties or forties with active or convalescent COVID-19.

V usage is TRBV5-1 and J usage is TRBJ2-5, with 11 bases fitting TRBD2. The germline gives CDR1 SGHRS, CDR2 YFSETQ. The CDR3 runs to 16 residues. Trimming at V came to 0 bases and at J to 5 bases, leaving 6 bases not matched to a gene. CDR3 bases: TGCGCCAGCAGCTTGGAAGGTAGCGGGGGGGCCGAGACCCAGTACTTC. Translating it yields CASSLEGSGGAETQYF.

This clone was seen more than once but under ten times. V and J are TRBV7-9 and TRBJ2-1; the match to TRBD2 covers 9 bases. V lost 2 bases and J lost 16; bases outside the gene matches: 9. CDR1 SEHNR and CDR2 FQNEAQ come from the germline V gene (reference sequence). The CDR3 runs to 13 residues. In DNA form, the CDR3 reads TGTGCCAGCAGCTTAAGCGGGGATAGCGGGGGATTCTTC. Encoded protein: CASSLSGDSGGFF.

Only a few counts were recorded for this clone. The rearrangement links TRBV6-5 to TRBJ1-6; 9 nucleotides line up with TRBD1. There are 15 residues in the CDR3. V lost 6 bases to trimming and J lost 5 bases; unmatched junction nucleotides: 5. The V gene's germline CDR1 is MNHEY and CDR2 SVGAGI. CDR3 sequence: CASSVGDRDNSPLHF. CDR3 DNA sequence: TGTGCCAGCAGCGTGGGGGACAGGGATAATTCACCCCTCCACTTT.

This CDR3 reads CASSEDRVSWEQYF. CDR3 DNA sequence: TGTGCCAGCAGTGAAGACAGGGTGTCGTGGGAGCAGTACTTC. The genes are TRBV6-1 and TRBJ2-7; the D gene is possibly TRBD1 (6 bases). The ends were cut back, 1 base at V and 7 bases at J, with 14 bases in the middle. Per the germline V gene, CDR1 is MNHNS and CDR2 is SASEGT. The CDR3 is 14 amino acids.

This clone has only a few counts. The rearrangement links TRBV7-9 to TRBJ1-1; 8 bases fit TRBD1. J gave up 6 bases and V 1 base, and 7 bases lay outside the gene matches. This CDR3 is 15 amino acids long. Germline lookup yields CDR1 SEHNR and CDR2 FQNEAQ (reference sequence). CDR3: CASSLDLRGRSEAFF. Written as DNA, the CDR3 is TGTGCCAGCAGCTTAGATCTCAGGGGGCGTTCTGAAGCTTTCTTT.

The chain uses TRBV27 and TRBJ2-1; 14 nucleotides match TRBD2. J gave up 6 bases and V 8 bases, and 3 bases lay outside the gene matches. Looked up from germline, CDR1 is MNHEY and CDR2 is SMNVEV (reference sequence). There are 14 residues in the CDR3. The CDR3 DNA sequence: TGTGCCAGCGCCGGGACTAGCGGGGGCAATGAGCAGTTCTTC. This gives the protein CASAGTSGGNEQFF.

The CDR3 region is CASTTNRDRGRSSYNEQFF. For the CDR3, the DNA is TGCGCCAGCACGACTAACCGGGACAGGGGGCGTTCGTCCTACAATGAGCAGTTCTTC. This chain connects TRBV23-1 to TRBJ2-1, with TRBD1 matching over 12 bases. TRBV23-1 is reported as an ORF; its role is uncertain. CDR3 length: 19 amino acids. Unmatched junction bases numbered 14, after V lost 7 bases and J lost 1 base.

The chain links TRBV5-5 to TRBJ1-2; the D gene is possibly TRBD1 (5 bases). The V end was cut by 6 bases, the J end by 0 bases, with 12 bases between. The CDR3 is 14 residues long. The germline V gene has CDR1 SGHKS and CDR2 YYEKEE (reference sequence). The CDR3 region is CASTMMGPNYGYTF. DNA of the CDR3: TGTGCCAGCACCATGATGGGGCCTAACTATGGCTACACCTTC.

The V gene is TRBV24-1, the J gene TRBJ2-5; weak D call: TRBD2 (5 bases). V was cut by 4 bases and J by 5 bases, with 19 bases left in between. The CDR3 runs to 16 residues. Germline V gene sequence: CDR1 KGHDR, CDR2 SFDVKD. The CDR3 coding sequence is TGTGCCACCAGTGACCCCATTTCGGACTTGCGGGAGACCCAGTACTTC. Protein product: CATSDPISDLRETQYF.

V is TRBV5-8 and J is TRBJ1-2; D may be TRBD1 (5 bases). V lost 4 bases and J lost 5, with 18 bases in between. The CDR3 covers 15 residues. The germline gives CDR1 SGHTS, CDR2 YDEGEE. For the CDR3, the DNA is TGTGCCAGCAGCGACCTGGGCAGGGCGGGATATGGCTACACCTTC. It yields the protein CASSDLGRAGYGYTF.

This sequence joins TRBV30 and TRBJ1-1; a possible D gene is TRBD1 (5 bases). Germline V gives CDR1 GTSNPN, CDR2 SVGIG (reference sequence). The CDR3 loop spans 14 amino acids. Trimming took 4 bases from V and 3 from J, leaving 15 bases between them. CDR3 amino acids: CAWKEGAQYTEAFF. The CDR3 coding sequence is TGTGCCTGGAAAGAAGGGGCCCAATACACTGAAGCTTTCTTT. The full variable domain, completed using reference TRBV30 and TRBJ1-1, is SQTIHQWPATLVQPVGSPLSLECTVEGTSNPNLYWYRQAAGRGLQLLFYSVGIGQISSEVPQNLSASRPQDRQFILSSKKLLLSDSGFYLCAWKEGAQYTEAFFGQGTRLTVV.

V usage is TRBV29-1 and J usage is TRBJ1-2; TRBD1 matches at 9 bases. V lost 3 bases and J lost 7; bases outside the gene matches: 3. The V gene's germline CDR1 is SQVTM and CDR2 ANQGSEA. The CDR3 is 12 residues long. The CDR3 DNA is TGCAGCGTTGAGGGACAGGGTGCTGGCTACACCTTC. Its translation: CSVEGQGAGYTF.

The chain is built from TRBV6-2 or TRBV6-3 and TRBJ1-1, with 8 bases lining up with TRBD1. Losses at the gene ends were 2 bases for V and 4 bases for J; bases not matched to a gene: 3. This CDR3 is built from 14 residues. The V gene's germline CDR1 is MNHEY and CDR2 SVGEGT. CDR3 residues: CASSYRTGTTEAFF. The CDR3 coding sequence is TGTGCCAGCAGTTACAGGACAGGGACCACTGAAGCTTTCTTT.

This chain joins TRBV18 and TRBJ1-6; D call uncertain. This CDR3 contains 16 residues. The V end was cut by 3 bases, the J end by 10 bases, with 19 bases between. Germline-derived CDR1 and CDR2 are KGHSH and LQKENI. CDR3: CASSPSTPGFESPLHF. CDR3 in DNA: TGTGCCAGCTCACCCTCGACCCCGGGGTTTGAATCACCCCTCCACTTT.

This clone showed up just a few times. The chain joins TRBV28 to TRBJ2-7, with TRBD2 identical over 12 bases. The CDR3 extends over 14 amino acids. With V trimmed by 5 bases and J by 12 bases, 11 bases remained unmatched. The germline V gene has CDR1 MDHEN and CDR2 SYDVKM. The CDR3 is CASSPLTSGSILYF. CDR3 in DNA: TGTGCCAGCAGTCCCCTGACTAGCGGGAGTATTCTGTACTTC. Together with reference TRBV28 and TRBJ2-7, the CDR3 gives the full variable domain: DVKVTQSSRYLVKRTGEKVFLECVQDMDHENMFWYRQDPGLGLRLIYFSYDVKMKEKGDIPEGYSVSREKKERFSLILESASTNQTSMYLCASSPLTSGSILYFGPGTRLTVT.

V is TRBV7-2 and J is TRBJ1-2; D unresolved. Trimming stripped 0 bases from V and 6 bases from J, with 11 bases between. Germline assignment: CDR1 SGHTA and CDR2 FQGNSA. The length of the CDR3 is 14 residues. CDR3 sequence: CASSLARWRDGYTF. The CDR3 DNA reads as TGTGCCAGCAGCTTAGCGCGTTGGAGGGATGGCTACACCTTC. The full variable domain, with the rest looked up from reference TRBV7-2 and TRBJ1-2, is GAGVSQSPSNKVTEKGKDVELRCDPISGHTALYWYRQSLGQGLEFLIYFQGNSAPDKSGLPSDRFSAERTGGSVSTLTIQRTQQEDSAVYLCASSLARWRDGYTFGSGTRLTVV.

Only one count was recorded for this clone. The chain uses TRBV19 and TRBJ2-2, with a possible D match to TRBD1 (6 bases). The V end was cut by 7 bases, the J end by 2 bases, with 17 bases between. The CDR3 is 16 amino acids. Germline lookup yields CDR1 LNHDA and CDR2 SQIVND (reference sequence). The CDR3 loop reads CASTPLGRGNTGELFF. The CDR3 coding sequence is TGTGCCAGTACCCCCCTCGGCAGGGGCAACACCGGGGAGCTGTTTTTT.

V gene TRBV7-9 combines with J gene TRBJ1-3; perhaps TRBD1 as D (5 bases). Trimming cost V 2 bases and J 5 bases, with 10 bases left between them. CDR1 SEHNR and CDR2 FQNEAQ come from the germline V gene (reference sequence). The CDR3 loop spans 14 amino acids. DNA of the CDR3: TGTGCCAGCAGCTTAATAGACAGCCGAAACACCATATATTTT. It codes for CASSLIDSRNTIYF.

The CDR3 here is CASSVGQGELYGYTF. In DNA form, the CDR3 reads TGTGCCAGCAGCGTGGGACAGGGTGAACTCTATGGCTACACCTTC. The chain joins TRBV7-9 to TRBJ1-2, with 9 bases lining up with TRBD1. In germline, CDR1 is SEHNR, CDR2 FQNEAQ (reference sequence). The CDR3 sequence is 15 residues long. J lost 4 bases, V lost 5 bases, and 8 bases had no gene match.

CDR3 in DNA: TGTGCCAGCAGCTCCTCCCCACTAGCGGGAGTCCGAGAGACCCAGTACTTC. Translated, it gives CASSSSPLAGVRETQYF. The V and J genes are TRBV9 and TRBJ2-5; 11 nucleotides agree with TRBD2. This CDR3 contains 17 residues. Germline values: CDR1 SGDLS, CDR2 YYNGEE. V was pared by 4 bases and J by 4 bases, with 12 bases of the junction left unmatched. Together with reference TRBV9 and TRBJ2-5, the CDR3 gives the full variable domain: DSGVTQTPKHLITATGQRVTLRCSPRSGDLSVYWYQQSLDQGLQFLIQYYNGEERAKGNILERFSAQQFPDLHSELNLSSLELGDSALYFCASSSSPLAGVRETQYFGPGTRLLVL.

This clone was counted between two and nine times. V gene TRBV29-1 combines with J gene TRBJ1-3, with D unclear. The CDR3 is 12 amino acids. Germline V gene lookup returns CDR1 SQVTM and CDR2 ANQGSEA. Trimming cost V 3 bases and J 6 bases, with 9 bases left between them. The CDR3 sequence: CSVDVAQNTIYF. In DNA, the CDR3 is TGCAGCGTTGATGTCGCGCAAAACACCATATATTTT.

The V call is TRBV7-3, the J call TRBJ2-1; D might be TRBD1 (6 bases). The CDR3 extends over 16 amino acids. V lost 5 bases and J 5 bases, leaving 19 bases between the germline ends. Germline loops: CDR1 SGHTA, CDR2 FQGTGA. The CDR3 DNA is TGTGCCAGCAGCCCACCCGGTACGGGACAACACAATGAGCAGTTCTTC. Its protein is CASSPPGTGQHNEQFF.

The chain combines TRBV30 with TRBJ1-3, with TRBD1 as a possible D gene (6 bases). V dropped 2 bases and J dropped 9 bases, with 8 bases sitting between them. The CDR3 covers 11 residues. Germline V gene data show CDR1 as GTSNPN and CDR2 as SVGIG (reference sequence). For the CDR3, the DNA is TGTGCCTGGAGTAGGGGGACCACCATATATTTT. This codes for CAWSRGTTIYF.

The chain employs TRBV28 and TRBJ1-5, with D possibly TRBD1 on 5 matching bases. V lost 7 bases and J 1 base, leaving 11 bases between the germline ends. This CDR3 has 14 amino acids. Germline V CDR1 and CDR2: MDHEN, SYDVKM. The CDR3 region is CASIDTGSNQPQHF. The DNA for the CDR3 is TGTGCCAGCATCGATACAGGCAGCAATCAGCCCCAGCATTTT.

The rearrangement links TRBV6-2 or TRBV6-3 to TRBJ2-1; 11 bases agree with TRBD1. Germline V gene data show CDR1 as MNHEY and CDR2 as SVGEGT. J was trimmed by 6 bases and V by 4 bases; bases with no gene match: 8. The CDR3 is 16 amino acids. In nucleotides, the CDR3 is TGTGCCAGCAGTTTCCATGGACAGGGGGCCGGCAATGAGCAGTTCTTC. It specifies CASSFHGQGAGNEQFF.

V and J are TRBV29-1 and TRBJ2-7; D is undetermined. This CDR3 region has 13 residues. Trimming removed 4 bases at V and 0 bases at J, with 10 bases between. CDR1 and CDR2 (germline): SQVTM, ANQGSEA. The CDR3 DNA is TGCAGCGTTGCGAAGAGCGCCTCCTACGAGCAGTACTTC. It specifies CSVAKSASYEQYF.

The V and J genes are TRBV6-5 and TRBJ2-2; 11 nucleotides agree with TRBD2. Germline CDR1 and CDR2: MNHEY and SVGAGI. V gave up 6 bases and J gave up 6 bases; unmatched junction bases: 3. The CDR3 contains 14 residues. The CDR3 sequence is CASSPGLAAGELFF. The CDR3 DNA follows: TGTGCCAGCAGCCCGGGACTAGCGGCCGGGGAGCTGTTTTTT.

The chain uses TRBV7-8 and TRBJ1-5; tentatively, D is TRBD1 (5 bases). This CDR3 is built from 14 residues. Between the trimmed V and J ends, which lost 1 base and 4 bases, there was a span of 8 bases. The germline V gene has CDR1 SGHVS and CDR2 FQNEAQ. CDR3 nucleotide sequence: TGTGCCAGCAGCTTAGGCAGGGAAAATCAGCCCCAGCATTTT. Its protein is CASSLGRENQPQHF.

This clone was seen just once. The CDR3 DNA reads TGCGCCAGCAGCTTGGTTACTATGAACACTGAAGCTTTCTTT. Encoded protein: CASSLVTMNTEAFF. The gene calls are TRBV5-1 and TRBJ1-1; D unclear. The germline V gene encodes CDR1 SGHRS and CDR2 YFSETQ. This CDR3 has 14 residues. V was shortened by 0 bases and J by 0 bases, with 6 bases between the two germline ends.